This T cell receptor beta chain derives from a study of T-cell memory formation after mild COVID-19 (dated by TCRdb to the early 2020s). At the level of the whole study: Most TCR sequence clusters were specific to one of the two donors. Longitudinal TCRalpha and TCRbeta repertoire sequencing tracked T-cell clones expanding and contracting after mild COVID-19 in a couple of donors. Two young, previously healthy adult volunteers, one female and one male, were included in the cohort.

Taken from the germline V gene, the CDR1 and CDR2 loops are LGHNA and YNFKEQ. From the cysteine through the phenylalanine, the CDR3 covers 17 amino acids. Only the CDR3 region is kept as DNA, spanning 51 bases read in frame from base 1. Trimming leaves V shorter by 2 bases and J shorter by 3 bases, with the junction holding 5 bases beyond the gene matches. The research as a whole found: Clones that contracted from day 15 to 85 showed balanced CD4/CD8 phenotypes, whereas a second wave of clones that expanded from day 15 to 37 leaned towards CD4+. SARS-CoV-2 specificity was not confirmed for the second-wave clones peaking on day 37. Some responding clones were detected in pre-infection memory, which suggested that pre-existing cross-reactive memory T cells had joined the SARS-CoV-2 response. The study covered only a couple of mild cases, and larger cohorts including severe cases with pre-infection samples were considered necessary. Contracting CD4+ clones were found mainly in CM and EM memory subsets, while CD8+ clones were enriched in EMRA.

On this clonotype itself: There is no known antigen for this receptor. No much larger clonotype is one base removed from it; base qualities were not supplied.

The sequencer listed for this sample is Illumina NovaSeq 6000. TCRalpha and TCRbeta cDNA libraries were built by 5'RACE with constant-segment primers, adding sample barcodes and unique molecular identifiers. Trizol reagent was used to extract RNA from every sample. The libraries were amplified in two PCR steps, and the second step added a second sample barcode and Illumina TruSeq adapters. Libraries were sequenced on an Illumina NovaSeq with 2 x 150 bp paired-end reads. The authors processed their data as follows. With migec v1.2.7, reads were demultiplexed and then collapsed into UMI-guided consensus sequences. Using mixcr v2.1.11, UMI consensuses were aligned to TRA and TRB V and J templates and then assembled into clonotypes. A clonotype was counted as expanded or contracted only when both edgeR and NoisET called the clonotype significant, with the noise models trained on biological replicates. For edgeR calls, the thresholds were a false discovery rate-adjusted p below 0.01 and a log2 fold-change of 1. As an exploratory analysis of dynamics, max-normalized trajectories of the 1000 most abundant clonotypes were examined by PCA with hierarchical clustering. The CD4 or CD8 phenotype of responding clones was assigned using the separately sequenced CD4+ and CD8+ repertoires. Using fastp at Q25 and MiXCR, TCRdb reprocessed the public reads and kept productive beta chains. Rows are combined by CDR3 protein, so each entry shows the most common genes and DNA. The V and J calls were not made by the authors but by TCRdb's processing. This sample lists about 150,000 distinct CDR3 sequences; 10% to 15% were detected once. The top ten constitute approximately 3.6% of the sample.

Ficoll-Paque density gradient centrifugation was the method used to isolate PBMCs. The receptor was isolated from a man younger than 30 who had mild COVID-19 (a few samples of this study predate the infection). The sample titles of this study are shuffled in the database, so cell type and time point are left out; the donor was told from shared clones. Recombination connected TRBV4-2 to TRBJ2-2, and 11 junctional nucleotides match TRBD2. Material: PBMCs or a T cell subset sorted from them (not recorded which). In nucleotides, the sequence is TGTGCCAGCAGCCAATTAGCGGGGGGGCCGGACACCGGGGAGCTGTTTTTT. It translates as CASSQLAGGPDTGELFF.